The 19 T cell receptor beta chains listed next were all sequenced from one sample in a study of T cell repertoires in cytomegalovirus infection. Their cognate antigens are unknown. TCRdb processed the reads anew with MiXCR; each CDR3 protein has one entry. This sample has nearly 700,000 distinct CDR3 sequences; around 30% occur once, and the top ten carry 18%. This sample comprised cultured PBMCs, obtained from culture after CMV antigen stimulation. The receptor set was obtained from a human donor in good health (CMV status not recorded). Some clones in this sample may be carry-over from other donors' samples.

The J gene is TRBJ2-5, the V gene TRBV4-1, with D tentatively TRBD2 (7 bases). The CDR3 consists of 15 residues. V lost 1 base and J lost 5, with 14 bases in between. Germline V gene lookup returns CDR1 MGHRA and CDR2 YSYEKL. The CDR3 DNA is TGCGCCAGCAGCCAAGGAGAGGGGGGGGCGGAGACCCAGTACTTC. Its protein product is CASSQGEGGAETQYF.

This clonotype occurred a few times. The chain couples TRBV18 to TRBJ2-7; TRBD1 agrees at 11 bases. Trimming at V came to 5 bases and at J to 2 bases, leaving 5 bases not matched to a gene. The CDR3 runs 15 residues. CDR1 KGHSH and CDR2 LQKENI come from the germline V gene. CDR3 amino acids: CASSGGTGGAYEQYF. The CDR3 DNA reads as TGTGCCAGCTCAGGCGGGACAGGGGGGGCCTACGAGCAGTACTTC.

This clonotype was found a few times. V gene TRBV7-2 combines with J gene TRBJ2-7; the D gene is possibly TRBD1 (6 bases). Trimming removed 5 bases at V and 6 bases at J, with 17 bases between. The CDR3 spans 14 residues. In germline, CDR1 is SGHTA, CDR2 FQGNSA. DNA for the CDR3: TGTGCCAGCAGCCCCCCTTCTTCAGGGGCCGAGCAGTACTTC. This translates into CASSPPSSGAEQYF.

The CDR3 is CASSHGGAQYF. CDR3 DNA: TGTGCCAGCAGCCACGGCGGGGCCCAGTACTTC. V gene TRBV6-5 combines with J gene TRBJ2-5; perhaps TRBD2 as D (6 bases). The CDR3 totals 11 residues. CDR1 is MNHEY and CDR2 is SVGAGI in the germline V gene. Trimming took off 6 bases at V and 9 bases at J, with 11 bases between the two ends.

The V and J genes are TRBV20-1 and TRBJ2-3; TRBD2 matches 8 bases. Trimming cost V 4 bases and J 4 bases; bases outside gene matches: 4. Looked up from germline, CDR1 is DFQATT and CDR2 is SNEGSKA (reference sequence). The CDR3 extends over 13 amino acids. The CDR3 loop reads CSAIAGKADTQYF. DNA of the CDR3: TGCAGTGCTATAGCGGGAAAAGCAGATACGCAGTATTTT.

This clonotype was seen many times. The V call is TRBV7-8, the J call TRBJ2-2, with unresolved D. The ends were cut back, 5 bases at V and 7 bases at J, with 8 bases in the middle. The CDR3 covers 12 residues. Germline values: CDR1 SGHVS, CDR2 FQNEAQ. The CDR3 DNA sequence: TGTGCCAGCAGCCCACGAGGCGGGGAGCTGTTTTTT. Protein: CASSPRGGELFF.

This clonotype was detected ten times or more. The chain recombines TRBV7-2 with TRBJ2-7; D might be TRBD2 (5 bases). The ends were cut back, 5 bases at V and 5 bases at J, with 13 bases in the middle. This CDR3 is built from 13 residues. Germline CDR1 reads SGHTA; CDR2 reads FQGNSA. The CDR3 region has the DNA TGTGCCAGCAGCCTAGAGAGGAGGCACGAGCAGTACTTC. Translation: CASSLERRHEQYF. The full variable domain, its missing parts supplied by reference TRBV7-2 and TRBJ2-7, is GAGVSQSPSNKVTEKGKDVELRCDPISGHTALYWYRQSLGQGLEFLIYFQGNSAPDKSGLPSDRFSAERTGGSVSTLTIQRTQQEDSAVYLCASSLERRHEQYFGPGTRLTVT.

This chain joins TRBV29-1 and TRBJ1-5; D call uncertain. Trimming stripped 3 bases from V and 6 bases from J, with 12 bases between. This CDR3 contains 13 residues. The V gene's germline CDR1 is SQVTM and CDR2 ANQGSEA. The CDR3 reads CSVDAGIGQPQHF. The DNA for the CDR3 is TGCAGCGTTGATGCGGGGATAGGTCAGCCCCAGCATTTT.

CDR3 DNA sequence: TGCAGTGCTAGACCCGGACAGGGGGCAGGGAACTATGGCTACACCTTC. The encoded protein is CSARPGQGAGNYGYTF. The V call is TRBV20-1, the J call TRBJ1-2; 11 bases agree with TRBD1. V shed 2 bases, J shed 2 bases, and the junction held 7 bases outside the gene matches. Germline CDR1 DFQATT, CDR2 SNEGSKA (reference sequence). This CDR3 region has 16 residues.

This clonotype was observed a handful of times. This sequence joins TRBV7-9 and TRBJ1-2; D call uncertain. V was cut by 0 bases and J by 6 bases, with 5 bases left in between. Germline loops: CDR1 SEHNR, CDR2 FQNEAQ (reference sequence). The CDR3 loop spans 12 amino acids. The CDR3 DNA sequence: TGTGCCAGCAGCTTAGCGACGGATGGCTACACCTTC. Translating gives CASSLATDGYTF. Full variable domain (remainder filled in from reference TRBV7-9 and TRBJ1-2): DTGVSQNPRHKITKRGQNVTFRCDPISEHNRLYWYRQTLGQGPEFLTYFQNEAQLEKSRLLSDRFSAERPKGSFSTLEIQRTEQGDSAMYLCASSLATDGYTFGSGTRLTVV.

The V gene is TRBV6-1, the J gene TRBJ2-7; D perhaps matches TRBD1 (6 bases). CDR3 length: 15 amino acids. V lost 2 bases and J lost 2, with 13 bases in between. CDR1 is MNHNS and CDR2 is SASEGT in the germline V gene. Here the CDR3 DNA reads TGTGCCAGCAGTGAAACTACAGGGCGGACCTACGAGCAGTACTTC. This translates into CASSETTGRTYEQYF.

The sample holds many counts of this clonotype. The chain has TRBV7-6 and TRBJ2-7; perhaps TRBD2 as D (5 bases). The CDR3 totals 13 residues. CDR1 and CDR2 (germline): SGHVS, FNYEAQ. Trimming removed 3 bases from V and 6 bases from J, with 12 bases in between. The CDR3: CASSFTLRGEQYF. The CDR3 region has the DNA TGTGCCAGCAGCTTCACCCTACGGGGCGAGCAGTACTTC.

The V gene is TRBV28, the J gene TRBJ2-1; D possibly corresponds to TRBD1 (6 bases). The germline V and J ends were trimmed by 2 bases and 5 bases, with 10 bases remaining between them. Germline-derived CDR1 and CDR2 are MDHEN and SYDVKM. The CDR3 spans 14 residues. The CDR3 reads CASSLRNRDNEQFF. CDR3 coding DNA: TGTGCCAGCAGTTTAAGAAACAGGGACAATGAGCAGTTCTTC.

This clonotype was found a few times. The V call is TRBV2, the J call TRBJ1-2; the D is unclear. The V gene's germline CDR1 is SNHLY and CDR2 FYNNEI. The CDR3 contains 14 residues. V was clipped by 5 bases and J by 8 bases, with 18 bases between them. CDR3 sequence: CASSLSSSLGGYTF. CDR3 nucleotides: TGTGCCAGCAGTCTGTCCAGCAGCCTGGGGGGCTACACCTTC.

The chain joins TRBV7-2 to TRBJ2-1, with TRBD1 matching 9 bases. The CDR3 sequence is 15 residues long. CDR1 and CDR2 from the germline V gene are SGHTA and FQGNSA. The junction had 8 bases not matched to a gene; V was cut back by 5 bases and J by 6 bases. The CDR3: CASSLGQGLSNEQFF. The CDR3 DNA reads TGTGCCAGCAGCCTGGGACAGGGTCTGAGCAATGAGCAGTTCTTC.

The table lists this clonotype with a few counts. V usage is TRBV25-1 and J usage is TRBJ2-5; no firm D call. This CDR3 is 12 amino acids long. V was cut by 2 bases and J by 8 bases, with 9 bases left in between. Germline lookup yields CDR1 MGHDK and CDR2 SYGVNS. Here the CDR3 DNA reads TGTGCCAGCAGTGAACACCATGATACCCAGTACTTC. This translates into CASSEHHDTQYF.

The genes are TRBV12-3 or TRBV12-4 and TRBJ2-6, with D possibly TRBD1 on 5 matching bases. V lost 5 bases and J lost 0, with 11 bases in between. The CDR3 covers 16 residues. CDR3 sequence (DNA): TGTGCCAGCAGTCTGACAGCTTTCTCTGGGGCCAACGTCCTGACTTTC. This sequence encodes CASSLTAFSGANVLTF.

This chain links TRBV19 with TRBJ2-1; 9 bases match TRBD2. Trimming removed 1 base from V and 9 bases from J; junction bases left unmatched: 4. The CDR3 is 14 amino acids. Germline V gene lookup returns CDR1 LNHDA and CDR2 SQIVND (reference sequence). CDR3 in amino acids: CASSIGGTSSEQFF. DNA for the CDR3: TGTGCCAGTAGTATAGGGGGGACTAGCTCTGAGCAGTTCTTC.

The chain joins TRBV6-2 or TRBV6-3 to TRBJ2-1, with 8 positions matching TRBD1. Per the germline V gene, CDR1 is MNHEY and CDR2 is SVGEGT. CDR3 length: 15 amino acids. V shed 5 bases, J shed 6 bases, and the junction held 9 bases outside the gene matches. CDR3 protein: CASSPWTGPTNEQFF. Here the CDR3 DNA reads TGTGCCAGCAGTCCTTGGACAGGGCCCACCAATGAGCAGTTCTTC.